Listed below are T cell receptor beta chains from one sample, sequenced in a study of cytomegalovirus exposure and HLA in healthy donors. The assay was immunoSEQ multiplex PCR, and TCRdb's table has in-frame clones only and misses some. The data contain some 200,000 clones, around four fifths of them singletons. The sequencing sample was made of PBMCs. Receptors were obtained from a boy aged 2 to 9 in good health and CMV-seronegative. Both conserved end residues are part of each CDR3. A D gene is named only where the DNA matches it firmly. A clone size is listed for some rows: how often the clone was seen (once, few, many), or a class if it is expanded.

TRBJ1-2 TRBD1 . TRBV7-8 CASSHGTGRNGYTF TGTGCCAGCAGCCACGGGACAGGGCGAAATGGCTACACCTTC
TRBJ2-7 . . TRBV9 CASSYRERASYEQYF TGTGCCAGCAGCTACAGGGAGAGGGCCTCCTACGAGCAGTACTTC
TRBJ2-7 TRBD1 . TRBV11-1 CASSYRGTSYEQYF TGTGCCAGCAGCTACAGGGGAACATCCTACGAGCAGTACTTC
TRBJ1-1 . few TRBV6-5 CASSKQGGTEAFF TGTGCCAGCAGTAAACAGGGCGGCACTGAAGCTTTCTTT
TRBJ1-3 . few TRBV6-5 CASSYEGIAGNTIYF TGTGCCAGCAGTTACGAGGGAATTGCTGGAAACACCATATATTTT
TRBJ1-3 . . TRBV6-1 CASSEQELSGNTIYF TGTGCCAGCAGTGAACAGGAACTCTCTGGAAACACCATATATTTT
TRBJ2-7 . . TRBV5-4 CASSPGGELGNEQYF TGTGCCAGCAGCCCAGGCGGGGAATTAGGTAACGAGCAGTACTTC
TRBJ1-1 TRBD1 . TRBV30 CAWSNTGGNTEAFF TGTGCCTGGAGTAATACAGGGGGGAACACTGAAGCTTTCTTT
TRBJ2-6 TRBD1 few TRBV27 CASSRQGVGGANVLTF TGTGCCAGCAGTAGACAGGGAGTGGGTGGGGCCAACGTCCTGACTTTC
TRBJ2-7 . few TRBV10-1 CASSEQIPGEQYF TGCGCCAGCAGTGAACAAATCCCTGGCGAGCAGTACTTC
TRBJ2-5 . . TRBV5-1 CASSLQGFQETQYF TGCGCCAGCAGCTTACAGGGTTTCCAAGAGACCCAGTACTTC
TRBJ2-2 TRBD2 . TRBV12-5 CASGSPPWTSGRTGELFF TGTGCTAGTGGTTCCCCTCCTTGGACTAGCGGGAGGACCGGGGAGCTGTTTTTT
TRBJ2-6 TRBD1 . TRBV28 CASTLTDRGSGANVLTF TGTGCCAGCACCCTTACGGACAGGGGCTCTGGGGCCAACGTCCTGACTTTC
TRBJ2-3 TRBD2 . TRBV25-1 CASLIPSGGHTDTQYF TGTGCCAGCCTCATTCCTAGCGGGGGGCACACAGATACGCAGTATTTT
TRBJ2-7 TRBD1 . TRBV2 CALGTRDSYEQYF TGTGCCCTCGGGACCCGGGACAGCTACGAGCAGTACTTC
TRBJ2-3 TRBD1 . TRBV30 CAWTQTGGADTQYF TGTGCCTGGACTCAGACAGGGGGCGCAGATACGCAGTATTTT
TRBJ2-2 TRBD2 . TRBV27 CASSLRTSGGARTGELFF TGTGCCAGCAGTTTAAGGACTAGCGGGGGAGCACGAACCGGGGAGCTGTTTTTT
TRBJ2-7 TRBD1 few TRBV6-6 CASNGQGKDYEQYF TGTGCCAGCAACGGACAGGGGAAGGACTACGAGCAGTACTTC
TRBJ1-2 TRBD1 . TRBV7-9 CASSYTGTGYGYTF TGTGCCAGCAGCTATACCGGGACAGGGTATGGCTACACCTTC
TRBJ1-1 . once TRBV6-5 CASSYSIGTYNTEAFF TGTGCCAGCAGTTACTCGATAGGGACATACAACACTGAAGCTTTCTTT
TRBJ2-1 . once TRBV4-1 CASSIGVRNEQFF TGCGCCAGCAGTATCGGGGTTCGCAATGAGCAGTTCTTC
TRBJ1-6 TRBD1 . TRBV19 CASKGGPPLHF TGTGCCAGTAAAGGGGGCCCACCCCTCCACTTT
TRBJ1-5 . . TRBV15 CATSRAAAANQPQHF TGTGCCACCAGCAGAGCAGCGGCCGCTAATCAGCCCCAGCATTTT
TRBJ2-7 TRBD2 once TRBV5-1 CASALGTSGGRLGYEQYF TGCGCCAGCGCCCTCGGGACTAGCGGGGGCCGTTTGGGATACGAGCAGTACTTC
TRBJ2-5 TRBD2 . TRBV7-6 CASSLVRLESGGPGETQYF TGTGCCAGCAGCTTAGTCCGGCTTGAGAGCGGGGGGCCCGGGGAGACCCAGTACTTC
TRBJ2-7 . . TRBV6-5 CASSYSRILSYEQYF TGTGCCAGCAGTTACTCGAGGATCCTCTCCTACGAGCAGTACTTC
TRBJ2-1 TRBD1 . TRBV6-5 CASRPRRDRYNEQFF TGTGCCAGCAGACCTAGAAGGGACAGGTACAATGAGCAGTTCTTC